This T cell receptor (beta chain) was recovered during a study of blood T cell repertoires in COVID-19 (dated by TCRdb to about 2020). With respect to the entire study: Samples from collaborators originated in the United States, Italy and Spain and spanned both the acute and convalescent phases of COVID-19. The material from the prospective study consisted of cDNA or gDNA derived from T cells, B-cell-depleted T cells, or PBMCs. Where HLA class I and class II types were available, the types were taken from metadata supplied by the sample provider, not from assay-based typing. A freely available public database, intended as a resource for researchers studying the immune response to SARS-CoV-2, is where the repertoires were released. A de-identified subject ID, COVID-19 status, age in years and sex were almost always included in the sample metadata. The dataset comprised deeply sampled blood TCRbeta repertoires from subjects exposed to, actively infected with, or recovered from COVID-19. The samples were drawn from the first 160 participants of the ongoing ImmuneRACE study and from some 1,300 subjects provided by 6 global collaborators.

Participants in the prospective study were enrolled through a virtual design, were aged roughly 18 to 100 years, and lived in fewer than 30 United States geographic areas. Cohort assignment in the prospective study relied on participant-reported clinical history from a screening survey and a study questionnaire. Recovered participants in ImmuneRACE Cohort 3 were defined by two consecutive negative NP/OP PCR tests, clearance by a healthcare professional, or resolution of symptoms. In the prospective study, whole blood, serum and a nasopharyngeal or oropharyngeal swab were collected from each participant by mobile phlebotomists. Participants in the prospective study had the option to provide additional blood draws and questionnaires over a roughly 2-month period. Blood samples from the prospective study were shipped frozen or at room temperature prior to DNA extraction. The investigation overall reported the following: Clinical and demographic metadata were provided uncurated, with the amount varying by source and participant.

According to the germline V gene, CDR1 reads MNHEY and CDR2 reads SVGAGI. V sheds 2 bases and J sheds 4 bases, leaving 12 bases between their ends. The CDR3, from cysteine to phenylalanine, totals 14 residues. Just CDR3 DNA is preserved here, 42 bases in frame from base 1. Worth noting for this clone: Which antigen it targets is not known. No base quality values were provided; no much bigger clone lies one nucleotide off.

The immunoSEQ Assay, a bias-controlled multiplex PCR, was used to amplify TCRbeta CDR3 regions from genomic DNA. As for how the authors treated the data: The number of nucleated cells in each sample was estimated from the amplification of reference gene primers within the assay. To quantify the absolute abundance of each unique TCRbeta CDR3 rearrangement, sequence reads were collapsed and filtered. For each sample, productive Simpson clonality was calculated as the square root of Simpson's diversity index over productive rearrangements. TCRdb retrieved this table from immuneACCESS and kept in-frame rearrangements only. Not all clones are present; in checked studies, unresolved V genes account for under half, and no reason is known for the remainder. Clonal size and the V and J genes are those of that table, whereas D and trimming came from the DNA. The sample table lists 250,000 to 350,000 clones, 80% to 90% of them with a count of one. Of the sample, around 9.3% falls within the top ten clones.

The TCR comes from a woman aged 18 to 35 who had recovered from COVID-19. The sequenced sample consisted of PBMCs or T cells enriched from blood (not recorded which). This chain joins TRBV6-5 to TRBJ2-7; a tentative D match to TRBD2 spans 7 bases. The CDR3: CASSYVGGLYEQYF. The nucleotide sequence is TGTGCCAGCAGTTACGTGGGGGGGCTTTACGAGCAGTACTTC.